Shown below are 14 T cell receptor beta chains from a single sample sequenced in a study of control samples from healthy donors and cancer patients. Sequenced by immunoSEQ multiplex PCR; TCRdb stores in-frame clones only, minus some. The sample shows 150,000 or so clones, 85% to 95% of them seen only once. What was sequenced was PBMCs. The receptor set was obtained from a man in his 60s with colorectal cancer.

This clone was detected only once. The CDR3 reads CASSHLTGKAQHF. DNA of the CDR3: TGCGCCAGCAGCCACCTGACGGGGAAGGCCCAGCATTTT. This chain connects TRBV4-3 to TRBJ1-5; D is undetermined. Germline assignment: CDR1 LGHNA and CDR2 YSLEER. The CDR3 is 13 amino acids. Trimming pared 3 bases from V and 11 bases from J, leaving 14 bases between.

This chain joins TRBV5-8 and TRBJ1-6; 8 bases line up with TRBD1. Unmatched junction bases numbered 11, after V lost 0 bases and J lost 0 bases. The germline gives CDR1 SGHTS, CDR2 YDEGEE. The CDR3 is made up of 20 amino acids. CDR3 DNA sequence: TGTGCCAGCAGCTTGGCCCTTGGCAGGGGGCAAGGCTCCTATAATTCACCCCTCCACTTT. Its translation is CASSLALGRGQGSYNSPLHF.

This clone occurred a few times. J is TRBJ1-2 and V is TRBV29-1; no firm D call. V shed 2 bases and J shed 4 bases, with 8 bases lying between them. CDR3 length: 12 residues. Germline V lookup: CDR1 SQVTM, CDR2 ANQGSEA. In nucleotides, the CDR3 is TGCAGCGTTGAACTTGGTGGCTATGGCTACACCTTC. This encodes CSVELGGYGYTF.

The chain links TRBV4-2 to TRBJ2-4; no definite D call. V was cut by 4 bases and J by 0 bases, with 10 bases left in between. The length of the CDR3 is 15 residues. In germline, CDR1 is LGHNA, CDR2 YNFKEQ. CDR3 bases: TGTGCCAGCAGCCTTAGCAAGTTAGCCAAAAACATTCAGTACTTC. Its protein product is CASSLSKLAKNIQYF.

V usage is TRBV28 and J usage is TRBJ1-5; D is unclear. Germline V gene sequence: CDR1 MDHEN, CDR2 SYDVKM. Trimming took off 8 bases at V and 7 bases at J, with 18 bases between the two ends. The CDR3 consists of 14 residues. DNA for the CDR3: TGTGCCAGCGCGGTGAGCAGTGGAGGGCAGCCCCAGCATTTT. Translated, it gives CASAVSSGGQPQHF.

The genes are TRBV7-9 and TRBJ2-7, with D maybe TRBD2 (5 bases). Germline-derived CDR1 and CDR2 are SEHNR and FQNEAQ (reference sequence). The length of the CDR3 is 14 residues. The germline V and J ends were trimmed by 6 bases and 2 bases, with 14 bases remaining between them. Here the CDR3 DNA reads TGTGCCAGCAGTCTAGGTCCGGGGACCTACGAGCAGTACTTC. Translating gives CASSLGPGTYEQYF. Full variable domain (remainder filled in from reference TRBV7-9 and TRBJ2-7): DTGVSQNPRHKITKRGQNVTFRCDPISEHNRLYWYRQTLGQGPEFLTYFQNEAQLEKSRLLSDRFSAERPKGSFSTLEIQRTEQGDSAMYLCASSLGPGTYEQYFGPGTRLTVT.

V is TRBV10-3 and J is TRBJ2-5; 10 bases fit TRBD1. The CDR3 is 13 residues long. Germline CDR1 reads ENHRY; CDR2 reads SYGVKD. With V trimmed by 4 bases and J by 5 bases, 1 base remained unmatched. The CDR3 loop is CAISGGQGETQYF. The CDR3 DNA sequence: TGTGCCATCAGTGGGGGACAGGGGGAGACCCAGTACTTC.

The chain joins TRBV9 to TRBJ2-3, with 10 bases identical to TRBD1. V trimming: 4 bases; J trimming: 2 bases; junction bases outside the gene matches: 7. This CDR3 spans 16 amino acids. The V gene's germline CDR1 is SGDLS and CDR2 YYNGEE. The CDR3 loop reads CASSRDRGQNTDTQYF. The CDR3 DNA is TGTGCCAGCAGCCGGGACAGGGGCCAGAACACAGATACGCAGTATTTT.

The chain has TRBV6-5 and TRBJ2-3; D gene unclear. Germline CDR1 and CDR2: MNHEY and SVGAGI. V lost 8 bases and J lost 6, with 6 bases in between. This CDR3 has 10 residues. The CDR3 DNA reads TGTGCCAGCGGACGGGATACGCAGTATTTT. Translated, it gives CASGRDTQYF.

The chain uses TRBV27 and TRBJ1-1; 7 bases map to TRBD1. Germline CDR1 reads MNHEY; CDR2 reads SMNVEV (reference sequence). With V trimmed by 2 bases and J by 10 bases, 10 bases remained unmatched. The CDR3 runs 14 residues. CDR3 DNA sequence: TGTGCCAGCAGTTTAGACGGGGGAGGGGGCATAGCTTTCTTT. It yields the protein CASSLDGGGGIAFF.

This chain uses TRBV27 with TRBJ2-1; 13 nucleotides align to TRBD2. CDR1 MNHEY and CDR2 SMNVEV come from the germline V gene (reference sequence). V shed 1 base and J 7 bases; nucleotides not matched to a gene: 7. This CDR3 region has 17 residues. CDR3 coding DNA: TGTGCCAGCAGTTTATACATGGGACTAGCGGGGATGAATGAGCAGTTCTTC. Residues: CASSLYMGLAGMNEQFF.

The rearrangement joins TRBV11-2 to TRBJ1-5; perhaps TRBD1 as D (5 bases). The V gene's germline CDR1 is SGHAT and CDR2 FQNNGV. V was trimmed by 5 bases and J by 3 bases, leaving 8 bases between them. The CDR3 spans 13 residues. DNA for the CDR3: TGTGCCAGCAGCCGGGGGAACAATCAGCCCCAGCATTTT. Its translation: CASSRGNNQPQHF.

The chain joins TRBV24-1 to TRBJ1-5; D possibly corresponds to TRBD1 (5 bases). Per the germline V gene, CDR1 is KGHDR and CDR2 is SFDVKD. Trimming cost V 6 bases and J 9 bases, with 11 bases left between them. The CDR3 extends over 12 amino acids. CDR3 sequence: CATSRGDRPQHF. CDR3 sequence (DNA): TGTGCCACCAGTAGGGGCGACAGGCCCCAGCATTTT.

The chain links TRBV27 to TRBJ1-1, with TRBD1 as a possible D gene (6 bases). V lost 7 bases, J lost 4 bases, and 16 bases lay in between. CDR1 is MNHEY, CDR2 SMNVEV, per germline (reference sequence). The length of the CDR3 is 14 residues. CDR3 sequence (DNA): TGTGCCAGCAAACTCCAAAGGGGGGTCACTGAAGCTTTCTTT. Its translation is CASKLQRGVTEAFF.